The 7 T cell receptor beta chains presented below share a single source sample, sequenced in a study of blood T cell repertoires in COVID-19. Profiled with immunoSEQ multiplex PCR; TCRdb holds only in-frame clones, not every one. Counted here are some 130,000 clones, 60% to 80% occurring once; the ten biggest clones make up approximately 2%. Sequenced input: peripheral blood. The receptors stem from a woman aged 70 to 79 with acute or convalescent COVID-19.

The genes are TRBV7-9 and TRBJ1-2; tentative D call: TRBD1 (5 bases). The V gene's germline CDR1 is SEHNR and CDR2 FQNEAQ (reference sequence). Trimming pared 4 bases from V and 7 bases from J, leaving 13 bases between. The CDR3 loop spans 13 amino acids. The CDR3 protein is CASSYAGVFGYTF. In nucleotides, the CDR3 is TGTGCCAGCAGCTACGCGGGGGTTTTTGGCTACACCTTC. Variable domain in full (rest from reference TRBV7-9 and TRBJ1-2): DTGVSQNPRHKITKRGQNVTFRCDPISEHNRLYWYRQTLGQGPEFLTYFQNEAQLEKSRLLSDRFSAERPKGSFSTLEIQRTEQGDSAMYLCASSYAGVFGYTFGSGTRLTVV.

Only a few counts were recorded for this clone. This chain uses TRBV6-2 or TRBV6-3 with TRBJ2-1; TRBD2 matches at 9 bases. This CDR3 is 15 amino acids long. CDR1 and CDR2 (germline): MNHEY, SVGEGT. V lost 5 bases and J lost 8; bases outside the gene matches: 10. The CDR3, as DNA: TGTGCCAGCAGTCCGGCGGGCGGGGGGGCGTATGAGCAGTTCTTC. It yields the protein CASSPAGGGAYEQFF.

This rearrangement joins TRBV12-5 to TRBJ2-7, with 7 bases matching TRBD2. The length of the CDR3 is 16 residues. Trimming cost V 7 bases and J 3 bases; bases outside gene matches: 15. Germline V gives CDR1 LGHNT, CDR2 FRNRAP. The CDR3 protein is CASASGGREIGYEQYF. The DNA for the CDR3 is TGTGCTAGTGCCTCTGGAGGGCGGGAGATCGGCTACGAGCAGTACTTC.

J is TRBJ1-1 and V is TRBV19; unclear D gene. This CDR3 comprises 14 residues. The V gene lost 5 bases and the J gene lost 0 bases, with 10 bases spanning the gap. In germline, CDR1 is LNHDA, CDR2 SQIVND (reference sequence). CDR3 nucleotides: TGTGCCAGTAGTCCGGATACAGTGAACACTGAAGCTTTCTTT. It yields the protein CASSPDTVNTEAFF. The full variable domain, its missing parts supplied by reference TRBV19 and TRBJ1-1, is DGGITQSPKYLFRKEGQNVTLSCEQNLNHDAMYWYRQDPGQGLRLIYYSQIVNDFQKGDIAEGYSVSREKKESFPLTVTSAQKNPTAFYLCASSPDTVNTEAFFGQGTRLTVV.

This chain connects TRBV18 to TRBJ2-1; possible D gene TRBD2, 5 bases. Trimming removed 3 bases from V and 7 bases from J, with 19 bases in between. The CDR3 is 16 amino acids. Germline CDR1 KGHSH, CDR2 LQKENI. For the CDR3, the DNA is TGTGCCAGCTCACCGTTAAGTGGGAGAGCCATAAATGAGCAGTTCTTC. Residues: CASSPLSGRAINEQFF.

This chain joins TRBV6-5 and TRBJ2-1, with D unresolved. The CDR3 length is 11 residues. Germline V gives CDR1 MNHEY, CDR2 SVGAGI. This CDR3 is CASRNYNEQFF. CDR3 sequence (DNA): TGTGCATCCAGGAACTACAATGAGCAGTTCTTC.

V is TRBV6-5 and J is TRBJ1-1; the match to TRBD1 covers 9 bases. CDR3 length equals 14 residues. V lost 6 bases and J lost 4; bases outside the gene matches: 6. Germline values: CDR1 MNHEY, CDR2 SVGAGI. DNA of the CDR3: TGTGCCAGCAGCCATGAGACAGGGGGCACTGAAGCTTTCTTT. This sequence encodes CASSHETGGTEAFF.